This is a list of T cell receptor beta chains from one sample in a study of memory CD4+ T cells and cytomegalovirus serostatus. Using immunoSEQ multiplex PCR, the repertoire was profiled, and TCRdb retains in-frame clones only, with some absent. The sample shows tens of thousands of clones, 82% of them seen only once. The sample consisted of memory CD4+ T cells from blood. The receptors here all came from an adult in good health and CMV-seronegative. CDR3s include the opening cysteine and the closing phenylalanine or tryptophan. Fields, in order: CDR3 protein, CDR3 DNA, clone size, V gene, J gene, D gene. The D gene is left open where the match is weak. Some rows mark clone size as missing; the rest say once, few, many or name a class of expanded clone.

CAWNRDRPYGYTF	TGTGCCTGGAACCGGGACAGGCCTTATGGCTACACCTTC	few	TRBV30	TRBJ1-2	TRBD1
CASSRRDRGRETEAFF	TGTGCCAGCTCACGCCGGGACAGGGGGCGCGAAACTGAAGCTTTCTTT	-	TRBV18	TRBJ1-1	TRBD1
CASSLGWGNSPLHF	TGTGCCAGCAGCTTAGGATGGGGAAATTCACCCCTCCACTTT	-	TRBV7-2	TRBJ1-6	-
CASRGLAGKSSTDTQYF	TGTGCCAGCAGGGGACTAGCGGGGAAGTCTAGCACAGATACGCAGTATTTT	-	TRBV2	TRBJ2-3	TRBD2
CASSVAPGSGNTIYF	TGTGCCAGCAGCGTAGCTCCGGGCTCTGGAAACACCATATATTTT	once	TRBV9	TRBJ1-3	-
CATSRDGIRQGPAQPQHF	TGTGCCACCAGCAGAGATGGTATTAGACAGGGGCCTGCTCAGCCCCAGCATTTT	-	TRBV15	TRBJ1-5	TRBD1
CASSRNQGWYEQYF	TGTGCCAGCAGCCGAAATCAGGGTTGGTACGAGCAGTACTTC	once	TRBV14	TRBJ2-7	-
CASSDQFGTEAFF	TGTGCCAGCAGCGACCAATTTGGCACTGAAGCTTTCTTT	once	TRBV9	TRBJ1-1	-
CASSLEGAGRYYGYTF	TGTGCCAGCAGCTTAGAAGGTGCGGGGCGGTACTATGGCTACACCTTC	-	TRBV7-2	TRBJ1-2	-
CASSARSTSSGNTIYF	TGTGCCAGCTCAGCACGATCGACTTCCTCTGGAAACACCATATATTTT	once	TRBV18	TRBJ1-3	-
CASSDHSSGTATTNYGYTF	TGTGCCAGCAGCGATCATTCCTCCGGGACAGCGACTACTAACTATGGCTACACCTTC	-	TRBV9	TRBJ1-2	TRBD1
CASSSAREDTQYF	TGTGCCAGCAGCTCCGCCCGGGAAGATACGCAGTATTTT	-	TRBV7-3	TRBJ2-3	-
CAWGQYNYGYTF	TGTGCCTGGGGACAGTATAACTATGGCTACACCTTC	once	TRBV30	TRBJ1-2	-
CITRGPPNYGYTF	TGTATTACTAGGGGGCCCCCTAACTATGGCTACACCTTC	few	TRBV6-5	TRBJ1-2	TRBD1
CASSAPTGELFF	TGCGCCAGCAGCGCTCCCACCGGGGAGCTGTTTTTT	-	TRBV5-1	TRBJ2-2	-
CASSPRTGRETQYF	TGTGCCAGCAGCCCCCGAACAGGGCGAGAGACCCAGTACTTC	-	TRBV27	TRBJ2-5	-
CASSYSRTGGNYGYTF	TGTGCCAGCAGTTACTCCCGGACAGGGGGGAACTATGGCTACACCTTC	-	TRBV6-5	TRBJ1-2	TRBD1
CASSPVRGGNTGELFF	TGTGCCAGCTCACCCGTCAGGGGAGGAAACACCGGGGAGCTGTTTTTT	-	TRBV18	TRBJ2-2	-
CASSNRDRGHGYTF	TGTGCCAGCAGCAACCGGGACAGGGGCCATGGCTACACCTTC	-	TRBV6-6	TRBJ1-2	TRBD1
CASSPDGQPYGYTF	TGTGCCAGCAGCCCCGACGGACAGCCGTATGGCTACACCTTC	-	TRBV6-5	TRBJ1-2	-
CASSYSGTDSYEQYF	TGTGCCAGCAGTTACTCCGGGACGGACTCCTACGAGCAGTACTTC	-	TRBV6-5	TRBJ2-7	-
CASRGGKARQGLNTEAFF	TGTGCCAGCAGGGGCGGGAAGGCCCGTCAGGGGTTGAACACTGAAGCTTTCTTT	-	TRBV5-4	TRBJ1-1	-
CASSLGLADQETQYF	TGCGCCAGCAGCTTGGGACTAGCGGACCAAGAGACCCAGTACTTC	-	TRBV5-1	TRBJ2-5	TRBD2
CSVMKGLAGGTDTQYF	TGCAGCGTTATGAAGGGACTAGCGGGGGGGACAGATACGCAGTATTTT	-	TRBV29-1	TRBJ2-3	TRBD2
CASGRVQETQYF	TGTGCCAGCGGGAGGGTACAAGAGACCCAGTACTTC	-	TRBV6-1	TRBJ2-5	TRBD2
CASRPGQGEYGYTF	TGTGCCAGTAGACCGGGACAGGGAGAATATGGCTACACCTTC	-	TRBV19	TRBJ1-2	TRBD1
CASSLQGLYGYTF	TGTGCCAGCAGCTTGCAGGGGCTCTATGGCTACACCTTC	-	TRBV7-8	TRBJ1-2	-
CASSSSTDTQYF	TGTGCCAGCAGTTCATCCACAGATACGCAGTATTTT	once	TRBV11-2	TRBJ2-3	-
CASRFGRGLVGYTF	TGTGCCAGCAGATTCGGCAGGGGCTTGGTTGGCTACACCTTC	-	TRBV28	TRBJ1-2	-
CASSIRNTEAFF	TGTGCCAGTAGTATCCGGAACACTGAAGCTTTCTTT	-	TRBV19	TRBJ1-1	-
CASSEKPGVLQGTQYF	TGTGCCAGCAGTGAAAAGCCAGGGGTCCTACAGGGGACCCAGTACTTC	-	TRBV2	TRBJ2-5	-
CASSSPRTEWNTIYF	TGTGCCAGCAGCTCCCCGCGGACAGAGTGGAACACCATATATTTT	few	TRBV11-2	TRBJ1-3	-
CASSRGAGQPQHF	TGTGCCAGCAGTCGGGGGGCGGGTCAGCCCCAGCATTTT	-	TRBV27	TRBJ1-5	-
CASSALDTQYF	TGTGCCAGCAGCGCTTTGGATACGCAGTATTTT	-	TRBV2	TRBJ2-3	-
CASSLSRGSTEAFF	TGTGCCAGCAGCTTATCCAGAGGGTCCACTGAAGCTTTCTTT	-	TRBV5-4	TRBJ1-1	-
CASSAGLAGVNTQYF	TGTGCCAGCAGCGCCGGACTAGCGGGGGTAAATACGCAGTATTTT	-	TRBV9	TRBJ2-3	TRBD2
CASSELSGANVLTF	TGTGCCAGCAGTGAACTCTCTGGGGCCAACGTCCTGACTTTC	-	TRBV27	TRBJ2-6	-
CASRGDGFFSTDTQYF	TGCGCCAGCAGGGGGGACGGATTCTTTAGCACAGATACGCAGTATTTT	once	TRBV4-1	TRBJ2-3	-
CASSAFGVAGYNEQFF	TGTGCCAGCAGTGCCTTCGGGGTGGCGGGCTACAATGAGCAGTTCTTC	-	TRBV6-1	TRBJ2-1	-
CASSPGQGPYNEQFF	TGTGCCAGCAGCCCAGGACAGGGACCCTACAATGAGCAGTTCTTC	-	TRBV7-2	TRBJ2-1	TRBD1
CASSWGLAGLYEQYF	TGTGCCAGCAGCTGGGGACTAGCGGGACTCTACGAGCAGTACTTC	-	TRBV5-4	TRBJ2-7	TRBD2
CASSLRARGNTGELFF	TGTGCCAGCAGCTTAAGGGCCAGGGGCAACACCGGGGAGCTGTTTTTT	-	TRBV7-2	TRBJ2-2	-